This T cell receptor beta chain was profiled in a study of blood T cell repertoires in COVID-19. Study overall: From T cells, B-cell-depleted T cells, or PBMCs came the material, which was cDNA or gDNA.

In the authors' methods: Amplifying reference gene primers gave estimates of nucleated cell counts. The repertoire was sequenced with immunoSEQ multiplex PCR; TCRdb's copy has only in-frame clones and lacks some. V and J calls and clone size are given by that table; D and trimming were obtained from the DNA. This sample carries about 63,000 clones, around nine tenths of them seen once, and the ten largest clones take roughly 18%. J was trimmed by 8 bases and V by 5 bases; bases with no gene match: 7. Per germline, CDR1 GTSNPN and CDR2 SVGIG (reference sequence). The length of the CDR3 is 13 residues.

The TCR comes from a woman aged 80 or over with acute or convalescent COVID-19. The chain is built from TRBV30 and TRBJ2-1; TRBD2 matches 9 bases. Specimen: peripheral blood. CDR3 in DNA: TGTGCCTGGCTGGGACTAGCCACGGATGAGCAGTTCTTC. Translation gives CAWLGLATDEQFF.